These T cell receptor beta chains were read from a single sample in a study of identical twins. TCRdb fed the 5' RACE reads into MiXCR, producing one record per CDR3 protein. The sample has roughly 720,000 distinct CDR3 sequences, 15% to 20% seen once. These data were also filed under a second study, of T cells expressing NK-cell markers.

Sequencing used PBMCs. These receptors were collected from a woman younger than 35 in good health. CDR3s include the opening cysteine and the closing phenylalanine or tryptophan. D genes are given only for firm matches. A clone size is listed for some rows: how often the clone was seen (once, few, many), or a class if it is expanded.

V: TRBV6-5
D: NA
size: NA
J: TRBJ2-7
DNA: TGTGCCAGCAGTTATTATCCAACCTACGAGCAGTACTTC
CDR3: CASSYYPTYEQYF

V: TRBV15
D: TRBD2
size: few
J: TRBJ2-5
DNA: TGTGCCACCAGCAGAGGAAAGGGACTAGCGGGGGGAGAGACCCAGTACTTC
CDR3: CATSRGKGLAGGETQYF

V: TRBV7-8
D: NA
size: many
J: TRBJ2-2
DNA: TGTGCCAGCAGCTCAGACCTGGCAGCCGGGGAGCTGTTTTTT
CDR3: CASSSDLAAGELFF

V: TRBV4-3
D: NA
size: NA
J: TRBJ2-1
DNA: TGCGCCAGCAGCCTAAAGATTTCGGGGAACAATGAGCAGTTCTTC
CDR3: CASSLKISGNNEQFF

V: TRBV6-1
D: TRBD1
size: NA
J: TRBJ1-1
DNA: TGTGCCAGCAGGCCGGGGACAGGGTCTCCTGAAGCTTTCTTT
CDR3: CASRPGTGSPEAFF

V: TRBV12-3/TRBV12-4
D: NA
size: NA
J: TRBJ1-2
DNA: TGTGCCAGCAGTTTCGGGCAGGGCCGGGGCTACACCTTC
CDR3: CASSFGQGRGYTF

V: TRBV3-1
D: TRBD2
size: once
J: TRBJ2-7
DNA: TGTGCCAGCAGCCAAGGGTACGGGACTAGCGGACGATACGAGCAGTACTTC
CDR3: CASSQGYGTSGRYEQYF

V: TRBV5-1
D: TRBD2
size: few
J: TRBJ2-7
DNA: TGCGCCAGCAACAGCGGGGCCCTGGACGAGCAGTACTTC
CDR3: CASNSGALDEQYF

V: TRBV5-1
D: NA
size: few
J: TRBJ2-7
DNA: TGCGCCAGCAGCAAAAGGACTACCACCTACGAGCAGTACTTC
CDR3: CASSKRTTTYEQYF

V: TRBV27
D: NA
size: NA
J: TRBJ2-3
DNA: TGTGCCAGCAGTCGGGACCTAGATACGCAGTATTTT
CDR3: CASSRDLDTQYF

V: TRBV14
D: NA
size: NA
J: TRBJ2-2
DNA: TGTGCCAGCAGCCAAGATCGGCCCGGGGAGCTGTTTTTT
CDR3: CASSQDRPGELFF

V: TRBV12-3/TRBV12-4
D: NA
size: many
J: TRBJ1-1
DNA: TGTGCCAGCAGTTTCGGTGGATTAACTGAAGCTTTCTTT
CDR3: CASSFGGLTEAFF

V: TRBV20-1
D: NA
size: NA
J: TRBJ2-7
DNA: TGCAGTGCTAGACCCAGGGGCCCTGGCTCCTACGAGCAGTACTTC
CDR3: CSARPRGPGSYEQYF

V: TRBV12-3/TRBV12-4
D: NA
size: many
J: TRBJ1-2
DNA: TGTGCCAGCTCCCAGGGGCACTATGGCTACACCTTC
CDR3: CASSQGHYGYTF

V: TRBV5-6
D: TRBD1
size: few
J: TRBJ1-2
DNA: TGTGCCAGCAGCCCCGGGACAGGGGAGTCTCCTGGGGGCTACACCTTC
CDR3: CASSPGTGESPGGYTF

V: TRBV5-1
D: NA
size: many
J: TRBJ1-4
DNA: TGCGCCGGATCCTCCGGCCCAGGTGAAAAACTGTTTTTT
CDR3: CAGSSGPGEKLFF

V: TRBV4-2
D: TRBD2
size: few
J: TRBJ2-3
DNA: TGTGCCAGCAGCCCCGCCCTAGCGGGAGGGCCGACAGATACGCAGTATTTT
CDR3: CASSPALAGGPTDTQYF

V: TRBV5-1
D: NA
size: NA
J: TRBJ2-1
DNA: TGCGCCAGCAGCTTGGCGCAGAGCTCCTACAATGAGCAGTTCTTC
CDR3: CASSLAQSSYNEQFF

V: TRBV9
D: TRBD1
size: NA
J: TRBJ1-2
DNA: TGTGCCAGCAGGGACAGGGATGGCTACACCTTC
CDR3: CASRDRDGYTF

V: TRBV5-4
D: NA
size: NA
J: TRBJ2-7
DNA: TGTGCCAGCAGCAGAACGGGACCCCTAAGATCTGAGCAGTACTTC
CDR3: CASSRTGPLRSEQYF

V: TRBV20-1
D: NA
size: few
J: TRBJ2-1
DNA: TGCAGTGTTACAGTCACAAACTCCTACAATGAGCAGTTCTTC
CDR3: CSVTVTNSYNEQFF

V: TRBV20-1
D: TRBD1
size: few
J: TRBJ2-1
DNA: TGCAGTGCTAGAGGACAGGGTGAGAGCTCCTACAATGAGCAGTTCTTC
CDR3: CSARGQGESSYNEQFF

V: TRBV10-3
D: NA
size: NA
J: TRBJ2-1
DNA: TGTGCCATCAGTGGGGTAGCCGTCCGGAGCTCCTACAATGAGCAGTTCTTC
CDR3: CAISGVAVRSSYNEQFF

V: TRBV29-1
D: TRBD2
size: NA
J: TRBJ2-1
DNA: TGCAGCGTCGCTCTAGCGGGGGAGAGTGAGCAGTTCTTC
CDR3: CSVALAGESEQFF

V: TRBV5-6
D: NA
size: many
J: TRBJ2-3
DNA: TGTGCCAGCAGCTTGTCCTTCACAGATACGCAGTATTTT
CDR3: CASSLSFTDTQYF

V: TRBV4-3
D: TRBD2
size: NA
J: TRBJ2-1
DNA: TGCGCCAGCAGCCAAGATAGCGGGAGGGGTGAGGAGCAGTTCTTC
CDR3: CASSQDSGRGEEQFF

V: TRBV14
D: TRBD1
size: many
J: TRBJ2-7
DNA: TGTGCCAGCAGCGTCGGGACAGTCTCCTACGAGCAGTACTTC
CDR3: CASSVGTVSYEQYF

V: TRBV7-2
D: NA
size: NA
J: TRBJ2-7
DNA: TGTGCCAGCAGCATCCGGACTACCTACGAGCAGTACTTC
CDR3: CASSIRTTYEQYF

V: TRBV6-2/TRBV6-3
D: TRBD2
size: NA
J: TRBJ2-1
DNA: TGTGCCAGCAGTTACTCGCTGGGAGGGACTAGCTCCTACATGGGGAATGAGCAGTTCTTC
CDR3: CASSYSLGGTSSYMGNEQFF

V: TRBV20-1
D: TRBD2
size: NA
J: TRBJ2-2
DNA: TGCAGTGCTAGAGTACCCACTAGCGGGGGTACCGGGGAGCTGTTTTTT
CDR3: CSARVPTSGGTGELFF

V: TRBV5-3
D: NA
size: NA
J: TRBJ1-2
DNA: TGTGCCAGGAGCCCCGGGGGCAACTATGGCTACACCTTC
CDR3: CARSPGGNYGYTF

V: TRBV6-1
D: TRBD2
size: few
J: TRBJ2-1
DNA: TGTGCCAGCAGGCCGTCCGGGGGGGCGGTTTGGTACAATGAGCAGTTCTTC
CDR3: CASRPSGGAVWYNEQFF

V: TRBV12-3/TRBV12-4
D: NA
size: few
J: TRBJ2-7
DNA: TGTGCCAGCACCACGGGAGTTTACTCCTACGAGCAGTACTTC
CDR3: CASTTGVYSYEQYF

V: TRBV7-2
D: TRBD1
size: NA
J: TRBJ2-7
DNA: TGTGCCAGCAGTCTAAACAGGGGGAATCTCTACGAGCAGTACTTC
CDR3: CASSLNRGNLYEQYF

V: TRBV12-3/TRBV12-4
D: TRBD2
size: few
J: TRBJ2-5
DNA: TGTGCCAGCAGTCCCGCACTAGCGGGGGTTAGCGAGACCCAGTACTTC
CDR3: CASSPALAGVSETQYF

V: TRBV20-1
D: TRBD2
size: NA
J: TRBJ2-2
DNA: TGCAGTGCAACCGGGACTAGCGGGGTCACCGGGGAGCTGTTTTTT
CDR3: CSATGTSGVTGELFF

V: TRBV5-1
D: NA
size: NA
J: TRBJ2-4
DNA: TGCGCCAGCAGATCTGGGTTAGGGGACATTCAGTACTTC
CDR3: CASRSGLGDIQYF

V: TRBV6-1
D: TRBD1
size: NA
J: TRBJ1-5
DNA: TGTGCCAGCAGTCCGGGACAGGGGACGAGTCAGCCCCAGCATTTT
CDR3: CASSPGQGTSQPQHF

V: TRBV12-3/TRBV12-4
D: NA
size: many
J: TRBJ1-1
DNA: TGTGCCAGCAGTTTAAACAGTGGCACTGAAGCTTTCTTT
CDR3: CASSLNSGTEAFF

V: TRBV5-1
D: NA
size: many
J: TRBJ1-3
DNA: TGCGCCAGCAGCGCCCAGGGTTTTGGTAGTGGAAACACCATATATTTT
CDR3: CASSAQGFGSGNTIYF

V: TRBV29-1
D: NA
size: NA
J: TRBJ1-1
DNA: TGCAGCGTTGGACGAGGGTACACTGAAGCTTTCTTT
CDR3: CSVGRGYTEAFF

V: TRBV7-2
D: NA
size: many
J: TRBJ2-3
DNA: TGTGCCAGCAGCTTAGCGCGGACTAGGGGGGATACGCAGTATTTT
CDR3: CASSLARTRGDTQYF

V: TRBV25-1
D: NA
size: NA
J: TRBJ2-1
DNA: TGTGCCAGCATGTCAGCCCACAATGAGCAGTTCTTC
CDR3: CASMSAHNEQFF

V: TRBV12-3/TRBV12-4
D: TRBD1
size: few
J: TRBJ1-1
DNA: TGTGCCAGCAGTGGGGACAGGGCGAGTGCTTTCTTT
CDR3: CASSGDRASAFF

V: TRBV5-1
D: NA
size: few
J: TRBJ1-1
DNA: TGCGCCAGCAGCTTGGTTGTTTCAGACACTGAAGCTTTCTTT
CDR3: CASSLVVSDTEAFF

V: TRBV2
D: NA
size: few
J: TRBJ2-1
DNA: TGTGCCACTTCCGGGACGGCGGGGAATGAGCAGTTCTTC
CDR3: CATSGTAGNEQFF

V: TRBV20-1
D: TRBD2
size: NA
J: TRBJ2-3
DNA: TGCAGTGCTATCTCGGGACTAGAGAGCACAGATACGCAGTATTTT
CDR3: CSAISGLESTDTQYF

V: TRBV25-1
D: NA
size: once
J: TRBJ2-3
DNA: TGTGCCAGCAGTGAATGGGGTAAACAAGATACGCAGTATTTT
CDR3: CASSEWGKQDTQYF

V: TRBV20-1
D: NA
size: few
J: TRBJ2-3
DNA: TGCAGTGCCGTCGACGGCGTGTTGGCGCAGTATTTT
CDR3: CSAVDGVLAQYF

V: TRBV12-3/TRBV12-4
D: NA
size: many
J: TRBJ1-1
DNA: TGTGCCAGCAGTTTGGCGTGGGGAAGAGCTTTCTTT
CDR3: CASSLAWGRAFF